This T cell receptor beta chain was sequenced during a study of OX40 agonist ivuxolimab in advanced cancers. Some clones are missing from TCRdb's copy, which holds only in-frame ones; the method was immunoSEQ multiplex PCR. The data hold some 67,000 clones, with roughly four fifths observed a single time. CDR1 MNHEY and CDR2 SMNVEV come from the germline V gene (reference sequence). This CDR3 region has 15 residues. The V gene lost 4 bases and the J gene lost 8 bases, with 17 bases spanning the gap. The V and J genes are TRBV27 and TRBJ1-4; possibly TRBD1 for D (5 bases). The receptor was isolated from an adult with an advanced solid tumor such as melanoma, head and neck, liver or kidney cancer. The specimen was CD4+ or CD8+ T cells sorted from blood, collected in a trial of the OX40 agonist ivuxolimab. CDR3 sequence reads: CASSYKEGIWEKLFF. DNA of the CDR3: TGTGCCAGCAGTTACAAGGAGGGGATCTGGGAAAAACTGTTTTTT.